This T cell receptor (beta chain) emerged from a study of T cells after yellow fever vaccination. Overall study: Some fractions had low cell numbers, and these were prepared with SMART-Seq v4 Ultra Low Input. Study-wide results and limits: Contaminants from the bulk population, in the form of abundant clonotypes, could be found in FACS-sorted repertoires. Re-detected after boosting: most primary clones, 95% to 98% of CD4 and roughly 88% of CD8.

V gave up 5 bases and J gave up 5 bases, with 9 bases separating them. The CDR3 length is 12 residues. TCRdb ran MiXCR on the 5' RACE reads and lists one entry per CDR3 protein. The sample yields about 370,000 distinct CDR3 sequences, around 10% seen once. As for this clonotype: Its antigen is currently unknown.

The genes are TRBV12-3 or TRBV12-4 and TRBJ1-1; D may be TRBD1 (6 bases). Sequencing used PBMCs, obtained on the day of the first yellow fever vaccination. This TCR was recovered from a man between 18 and 35 years old who received the YFV17D yellow fever vaccine. The CDR3 nucleotides read TGTGCCAGCAGTGCCCAGGGGACTGAAGCTTTCTTT. This codes for CASSAQGTEAFF.